The 2 T cell receptor beta chains below were found in one sample sequenced in a study of T cells after yellow fever vaccination. TCRdb passed the 5' RACE reads through MiXCR, listing each CDR3 protein once. The sample lists 300,000 or so distinct CDR3 sequences, 13% occurring once. The input for sequencing was CD4+ T cells sorted from PBMCs, taken 45 days after the yellow fever booster vaccination. The receptor set was obtained from a man in his thirties or forties who received the YFV17D yellow fever vaccine.

The rearrangement links TRBV15 to TRBJ2-7; possible D gene TRBD2, 6 bases. Trimming took 0 bases from V and 4 from J, leaving 7 bases between them. Germline values: CDR1 LNHNV, CDR2 YYDKDF (reference sequence). This CDR3 spans 13 amino acids. The CDR3 protein is CATSREGGYEQYF. The CDR3 DNA sequence: TGTGCCACCAGCAGAGAGGGAGGATACGAGCAGTACTTC.

The chain couples TRBV6-5 to TRBJ2-5, with D unresolved. The V gene lost 7 bases and the J gene lost 9 bases, with 12 bases spanning the gap. Germline V CDR1 and CDR2: MNHEY, SVGAGI. The CDR3 is made up of 11 amino acids. In nucleotides, the CDR3 is TGTGCCAGCACACGCCATGGGGCCCAGTACTTC. It specifies CASTRHGAQYF.